The sequence of this T cell receptor beta chain was determined in a study of blood T cell repertoires in COVID-19 (dated by TCRdb to 2018 to 2021). In the study overall: Samples from collaborators originated in the United States, Italy and Spain and spanned both the acute and convalescent phases of COVID-19. The repertoires were released in a freely available public database intended as a resource for research on the immune response to SARS-CoV-2. The samples were drawn from the first 160 participants of the ongoing ImmuneRACE study and from about 1,200 subjects provided by 6 global collaborators. The prospective study material was composed of cDNA or gDNA derived from T cells, B-cell-depleted T cells, or PBMCs. Where available, HLA class I and class II types were obtained from metadata supplied by the sample provider rather than from assay-based typing. The sample metadata nearly always contained a de-identified subject ID, COVID-19 status, age in years and sex. Deeply sampled blood TCRbeta repertoires from subjects exposed to, actively infected with, or recovered from COVID-19 were included in the dataset.

TCRbeta CDR3 regions were amplified from genomic DNA using the immunoSEQ Assay, a bias-controlled multiplex PCR. The source study handled its data this way. The number of nucleated cells in each sample was estimated from the amplification of reference gene primers within the assay. Sequence reads were collapsed and filtered to measure the absolute abundance of every unique TCRbeta CDR3 rearrangement. Productive Simpson clonality was computed per sample as the square root of Simpson's diversity index over productive rearrangements. TCRdb mirrors the immuneACCESS table, restricted to in-frame sequences. Some clones are absent from its copies; in checked studies, under half trace to an unresolved V gene, and the reason for the others is unknown. For V, J and clone size, that table is used; D and trimming come from the DNA. The sample profile shows approximately 220,000 clones; 86% of them were found once. The ten most abundant clones make up less than 4.5% of the sample.

As for this clone: There is no known antigen for this receptor. Base qualities are missing; no much larger clone stands one base away.

Here V drops 5 bases and J drops 4 bases, and the junction holds 4 bases not matched to any gene. Looking up the germline V gene (reference sequence) yields CDR1 PRHDT and CDR2 FYEKMQ. The CDR3 has 15 amino acids, counting the end cysteine and phenylalanine. Only the CDR3 portion is preserved as DNA: 45 bases, with reading frame beginning at the first base. Enrolling through a virtual design, the prospective study's participants ranged in age from roughly 18 to 100 years and lived across approximately 25 United States geographic areas. To assign participants to cohorts, the prospective study relied on clinical history that participants themselves reported in a screening survey and a study questionnaire. Mobile phlebotomists in the prospective study collected whole blood, serum and a nasopharyngeal or oropharyngeal swab from every participant. Participants in the prospective study had the option to provide additional blood draws and questionnaires over a roughly 2-month period. Before DNA extraction, blood samples from the prospective study were shipped at room temperature or frozen.

Results the study describes overall, beyond this receptor: Clinical and demographic metadata were provided uncurated, with the amount varying by source and participant.

The chain is made from TRBV13 and TRBJ1-3, and TRBD1 matches 11 of the central bases. This receptor was identified in a woman aged 40 to 49 with acute COVID-19. Input material: PBMCs or T cells enriched from blood (not recorded which). The CDR3 region: CASSRGQGVGNTIYF. The sequenced DNA: TGTGCCAGCAGCCGGGGACAGGGGGTAGGAAACACCATATATTTT.